The rows below give T cell receptor beta chains drawn from one sample of a study of CXCR3-negative and CXCR3-positive naive CD8 T cells. TCRdb re-called the 5' RACE reads, yielding one record per CDR3 amino acid sequence without DNA. The sample totals tens of thousands of distinct CDR3 sequences. Sequencing was done on a sample of memory CD8+ T cells from blood. All receptors come from a human donor in good health. Some clones in this sample may be carry-over from other donors' samples. Both conserved end residues are part of each CDR3.

J gene | V gene | CDR3 protein
TRBJ2-5 | TRBV7-6 | CASSLARYVGRQRQETQYF
TRBJ2-7 | TRBV12-3/TRBV12-4 | CASSTGTGHYEQYF
TRBJ2-7 | TRBV29-1 | CSASDRANEQYF
TRBJ2-1 | TRBV4-1 | CASSQDTGNSYNEQFF
TRBJ2-3 | TRBV7-9 | CASSSTTGTDTQYF
TRBJ2-3 | TRBV7-9 | CASSAYTSGHTDTQYF
TRBJ2-1 | TRBV5-1 | CDRFWVWQHYNEQFF
TRBJ1-5 | TRBV23-1 | CASSQPQGRSSNQPQHF
TRBJ2-3 | TRBV5-5 | CASSSGTGNYTQYF
TRBJ2-5 | TRBV7-9 | CASSLEGTGEKTQYF
TRBJ2-1 | TRBV29-1 | CSVEAGGQRNEQFF